This TCR beta chain was captured by sequencing in a study of blood T cells in healthy people across ages. Notes on the study in general: Donors of long life had a larger count of naive CD4+ cells and greater diversity than aged donors.

Of note for this clonotype: Its specificity is not known.

V lost 5 bases to trimming and J lost 13 bases; unmatched junction nucleotides: 14. CDR1 and CDR2 from the germline V gene are SGHTA and FQGNSA. CDR3 length: 14 amino acids. A sample-barcoded 5' primer and a J-beta primer mix were used in a second PCR of roughly 7 to 11 cycles. Each CDR3 protein is one row after TCRdb ran MiXCR on the 5' RACE reads. Here the sample spans fewer than 950,000 distinct CDR3 sequences, around half being singletons. This TCR came from a man at least 80 years old in good health. The sample taken for sequencing was blood. The genes are TRBV7-2 and TRBJ2-4; 7 bases map to TRBD2. The CDR3 here is CASSPTSYGGEQYF. The CDR3 DNA reads TGTGCCAGCAGCCCTACTAGCTATGGGGGGGAGCAGTACTTC.